The clone carrying this TCR beta chain is categorized as medium-sized. What it binds is not known. This sample is drawn from a study of spatial heterogeneity in lung cancer. Study-wide background: In tumor regions TCR transcript counts correlated strongly with a matched bulk RNA-seq T cell module score. Study findings and constraints: Expanded intratumoral alpha and beta TCR counts tracked tumor mutation counts.

This CDR3 spans 12 amino acids. Germline assignment: CDR1 SEHNR and CDR2 FQNEAQ (reference sequence). Between the trimmed V and J ends, which lost 3 bases and 6 bases, there was a span of 8 bases. Described time point: sample taken at primary tumor resection. Whole RNA, which was extracted from tumor, nontumor lung tissue or frozen PBMC, was sequenced without any cell sorting. Each molecule of TCR cDNA was tagged with one unique molecular identifier. TCRdb fed the 5' RACE reads into MiXCR, producing one record per CDR3 protein. The profile shows 4,000 to 5,500 distinct CDR3 sequences, 8.4% of them singletons.

The chain employs TRBV7-9 and TRBJ1-1; no clear D. The sequencing used lung tumor tissue, collected at surgery. The sequence was collected from a female donor with early-stage non-small cell lung cancer. The CDR3 protein is CASSFGRSEAFF. Here the CDR3 DNA reads TGTGCCAGCAGCTTCGGGAGGTCTGAAGCTTTCTTT. The complete variable domain, with remaining parts taken from reference TRBV7-9 and TRBJ1-1, reads DTGVSQNPRHKITKRGQNVTFRCDPISEHNRLYWYRQTLGQGPEFLTYFQNEAQLEKSRLLSDRFSAERPKGSFSTLEIQRTEQGDSAMYLCASSFGRSEAFFGQGTRLTVV.